The text below deals with one T cell receptor beta chain. Libraries were prepared by immunoSEQ multiplex PCR; TCRdb keeps only in-frame clonotypes and omits some of them. The repertoire includes about 20,000 clones, roughly 82% of them detected once, and over 50% sits in the top ten. Indicated treatment: randomized to nivolumab then ipilimumab (arm A) or the reverse (arm B). None of the patients previously received DNA-damaging chemotherapy. Live CD3+CD8+ CD19− CD56− cells were sorted from PBMCs. The data derive from a study of sequential checkpoint blockade in melanoma. Across the study: Randomization was 1:1 between first-line nivolumab→ipilimumab and ipilimumab→nivolumab.

Sequencing used CD8+ T cells sorted from blood (inferred from file names), obtained from a patient given nivolumab and ipilimumab in sequence. This receptor was identified in a human donor with melanoma.

In DNA, the CDR3 is TGTGCCAGCTGCACGCGGACTAGACGGGGGGCAGGTGTAGATACGCAGTATTTT. Translating gives CASCTRTRRGAGVDTQYF. The chain joins TRBV7-8 to TRBJ2-3, with a tentative D call TRBD2 (7 bases). Trimming pared 8 bases from V and 5 bases from J, leaving 29 bases between. The germline gives CDR1 SGHVS, CDR2 FQNEAQ. The CDR3 loop spans 18 amino acids.